The entry below describes one TCR beta chain. A single count supports this clone. The target of this receptor is not known. One base away there is no much larger clone; base qualities are not given. The collaborating institutions used their own protocols to collect whole blood in K2EDTA tubes. Collaborator samples were shipped for TCRbeta analysis as frozen whole blood, isolated PBMCs, or DNA extracted from either sample type. According to the germline V gene, CDR1 reads SGHTS and CDR2 reads YDEGEE. From cysteine to phenylalanine, the CDR3 is 17 amino acids long. The DNA shown is the 51-base CDR3, in frame from base 1. The V end loses 3 bases and the J end loses 3 bases, and a stretch of 16 bases separates them. TCRbeta CDR3 regions were amplified from genomic DNA using the immunoSEQ Assay, a bias-controlled multiplex PCR. Concerning the study's data processing: The number of nucleated cells in each sample was estimated from the amplification of reference gene primers within the assay. To quantify the absolute abundance of each unique TCRbeta CDR3 rearrangement, sequence reads were collapsed and filtered. For each sample, productive Simpson clonality was calculated as the square root of Simpson's diversity index over productive rearrangements. TCRdb took over this immuneACCESS table, retaining in-frame rearrangements with V and J assigned. Such tables are incomplete; in checked studies, under half of the missing clones stem from an unresolved V gene, and the remainder is unexplained. Clonal size and the V and J genes are those of that table, whereas D and trimming came from the DNA. Recorded for this sample are about 30,000 clones; 70% to 85% of them occurred a single time. The ten largest account for less than 15% of the sample.

The sample comes from a study of blood T cell repertoires in COVID-19 (dated by TCRdb to 2019 to 2021). About the study as a whole: Samples covering the acute and convalescent phases of COVID-19 were provided by collaborators in the United States, Italy and Spain. Where available, HLA class I and class II types were obtained from metadata supplied by the sample provider rather than from assay-based typing. The repertoires were made available in a free public database intended to serve as a resource for research on the immune response to SARS-CoV-2. The dataset comprised deeply sampled blood TCRbeta repertoires from subjects exposed to, actively infected with, or recovered from COVID-19. The prospective study material was composed of cDNA or gDNA derived from T cells, B-cell-depleted T cells, or PBMCs. A de-identified subject ID, COVID-19 status, age in years and sex were almost always included in the sample metadata. Samples came from the ongoing ImmuneRACE study (first 160 participants) plus 1,254 subjects from 6 global collaborators.

Study-level results and caveats: The amount of clinical and demographic metadata varied by source and participant and was provided uncurated.

Sequences were obtained from peripheral blood. The sequence is built from TRBV5-8 and TRBJ1-6; the D region possibly corresponds to TRBD1 (5 bases align). The clonotype was recovered from a human donor in a cohort sampled during active COVID-19. The encoded CDR3 is CASSSGGTVGYNSPLHF. Here is the DNA: TGTGCCAGCAGCTCCGGAGGGACCGTCGGCTATAATTCACCCCTCCACTTT.